Each of the 5 T cell receptor beta chains below was sequenced from the same sample in a study of T cell repertoires in cytomegalovirus infection. TCRdb analysed the reads with MiXCR anew, one entry per CDR3 protein. The sample holds about 450,000 distinct CDR3 sequences, around 32% seen once. Sequenced input: PBMCs. Source of these receptors: a human donor in good health (CMV status not recorded). Some clones in this sample may be carry-over from other donors' samples.

This clonotype showed up just once. This may be a read error: a much more frequent sequence differs by one nucleotide. The chain employs TRBV7-2 and TRBJ1-2, with TRBD1 identical over 8 bases. CDR1 is SGHTA, CDR2 FQGNSA, per germline. CDR3 length: 14 residues. The CDR3: CASSQGAFKFGNTF. CDR3 nucleotides: TGTGCCAGCAGCCAGGGGGCGTTTAAATTTGGCAACACCTTC.

As to this clonotype: The germline gene is not matched at one end of the junction; a read error may be the cause. The rearrangement links TRBV25-1 to TRBJ1-1; no firm D call. Germline V lookup: CDR1 MGHDK, CDR2 SYGVNS. The CDR3 has 13 amino acids. CDR3 DNA sequence: TGTGCCAGCAGTTACCTGGGTAGCACTGAAGCTTTATTT. Residues: CASSYLGSTEALF. The full variable domain, in which reference TRBV25-1 and TRBJ1-1 provide the parts outside the CDR3, is EADIYQTPRYLVIGTGKKITLECSQTMGHDKMYWYQQDPGMELHLIHYSYGVNSTEKGDLSSESTVSRIRTEHFPLTLESARPSHTSQYLCASSYLGSTEALFGQGTRLTVV.

The rearrangement uses TRBV7-6 and TRBJ1-1, with TRBD1 as a possible D gene (5 bases). Germline V gene data show CDR1 as SGHVS and CDR2 as FNYEAQ. This CDR3 region has 14 residues. V was cut by 4 bases and J by 2 bases, with 11 bases left in between. DNA for the CDR3: TGTGCCAGCAGCTCATCCGGGGCCAACACTGAAGCTTTCTTT. Translating gives CASSSSGANTEAFF.

This clonotype was detected a few times. The chain joins TRBV15 to TRBJ1-5; perhaps TRBD1 as D (5 bases). This CDR3 spans 15 amino acids. CDR1 is LNHNV, CDR2 YYDKDF, per germline (reference sequence). The germline V and J ends were trimmed by 1 base and 6 bases, with 13 bases remaining between them. The CDR3 nucleotides are TGTGCCACCAGCAGAGTCACAGGTGGAGGTCAGCCCCAGCATTTT. This sequence encodes CATSRVTGGGQPQHF.

CDR3 in amino acids: CASSFAGLTKEAFF. The CDR3 nucleotides are TGTGCCAGCAGTTTTGCCGGATTAACTAAAGAAGCTTTCTTT. This chain joins TRBV27 and TRBJ1-1, with D unclear. The germline gives CDR1 MNHEY, CDR2 SMNVEV (reference sequence). The germline V and J ends were trimmed by 3 bases and 8 bases, with 16 bases remaining between them. The CDR3 extends over 14 amino acids.